Reported below is one T cell receptor (beta chain). The antigen remains undetermined. The record originates from a study of vaccination effects on CD4 cells after COVID-19. On the study more broadly: Three convalescent patients gave samples early and late after vaccination. Cultures of approximately 2.1 million PBMC per well contained 9 to 10 IU/ml IL-2 plus 10 ug/ml peptides.

Researchers isolated CD4+ T cells once approximately 10 days of culture had elapsed. The person's infection with SARS-CoV-2, confirmed by PCR, took place between March and December 2020. Either the mRNA-1273 or the BNT162b2 vaccine was given to participants as two doses. Days 3 and 7 were when half the medium was replaced with IL-2 medium. TCRdb keeps only in-frame clones here, not all; method: immunoSEQ multiplex PCR. Counted here are around 44,000 clones, over 65% occurring once; the ten biggest clones make up 3% to 4.5%. The germline V gene has CDR1 SGHKS and CDR2 YYEKEE (reference sequence). After removal of 2 bases from V and 4 bases from J, the junction contained 7 bases not matched to a gene. This CDR3 comprises 15 residues.

The gene calls are TRBV5-5 and TRBJ1-1; 8 bases match TRBD1. The clonotype originates from a human donor who had a prior SARS-CoV-2 infection. The sequencing used CD4+ T cells from PBMCs cultured without peptide, collected after COVID-19 vaccination. CDR3 DNA sequence: TGTGCCAGCAGCTTATACAGGGGGAGTGGCACTGAAGCTTTCTTT. It translates to CASSLYRGSGTEAFF.